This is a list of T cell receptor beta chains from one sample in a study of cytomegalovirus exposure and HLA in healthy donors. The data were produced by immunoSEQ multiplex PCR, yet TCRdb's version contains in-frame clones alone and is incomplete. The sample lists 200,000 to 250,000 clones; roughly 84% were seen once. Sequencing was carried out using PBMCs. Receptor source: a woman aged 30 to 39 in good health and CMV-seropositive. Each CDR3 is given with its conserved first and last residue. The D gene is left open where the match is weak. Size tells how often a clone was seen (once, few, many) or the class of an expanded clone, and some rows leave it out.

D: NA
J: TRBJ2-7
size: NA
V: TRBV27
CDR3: CASSFNGLMGQYF
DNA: TGTGCCAGCAGTTTCAATGGCCTGATGGGGCAGTACTTC

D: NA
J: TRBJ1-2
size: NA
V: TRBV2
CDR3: CASSQGASYYGYTF
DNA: TGTGCCAGCAGTCAAGGGGCTTCCTACTATGGCTACACCTTC

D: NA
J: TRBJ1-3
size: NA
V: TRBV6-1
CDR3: CAIMRMGGSGNTIYF
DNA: TGTGCCATCATGCGTATGGGTGGCTCTGGAAACACCATATATTTT

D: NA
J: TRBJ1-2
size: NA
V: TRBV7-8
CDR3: CASSQSSSWNNYGYTF
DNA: TGTGCCAGCAGTCAAAGTTCATCTTGGAATAACTATGGCTACACCTTC

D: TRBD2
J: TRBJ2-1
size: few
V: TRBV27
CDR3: CASTISGTYNEQFF
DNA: TGTGCCAGCACCATTAGCGGGACGTACAATGAGCAGTTCTTC

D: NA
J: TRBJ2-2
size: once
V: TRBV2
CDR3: CASSESGPNTGELFF
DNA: TGTGCCAGCAGTGAAAGCGGTCCGAACACCGGGGAGCTGTTTTTT

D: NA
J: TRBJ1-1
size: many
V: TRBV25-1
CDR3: CASSYQGENTEAFF
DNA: TGTGCCAGCAGCTACCAAGGGGAGAACACTGAAGCTTTCTTT

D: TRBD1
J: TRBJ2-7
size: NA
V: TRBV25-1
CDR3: CASSEPTGGSYEQYF
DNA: TGTGCCAGCAGTGAACCTACAGGGGGGTCCTACGAGCAGTACTTC

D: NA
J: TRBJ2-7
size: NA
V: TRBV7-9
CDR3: CASSLGQSSYEQYF
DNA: TGTGCCAGCAGCTTAGGACAGAGCTCCTACGAGCAGTACTTC

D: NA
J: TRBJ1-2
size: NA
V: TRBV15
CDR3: CATSMGGLEPNYGYTF
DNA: TGTGCCACCAGCATGGGGGGCCTTGAGCCTAACTATGGCTACACCTTC

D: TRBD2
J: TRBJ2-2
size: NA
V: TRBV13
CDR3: CASRLAGGNTGELFF
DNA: TGTGCCAGCAGGTTAGCGGGAGGAAACACCGGGGAGCTGTTTTTT

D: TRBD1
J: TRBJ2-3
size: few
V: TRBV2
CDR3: CASSGQGSDTQYF
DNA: TGTGCCAGCAGTGGACAGGGATCAGATACGCAGTATTTT

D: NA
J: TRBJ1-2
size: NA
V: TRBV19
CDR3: CASSIVIGDNYGYTF
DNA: TGTGCCAGTAGTATTGTCATTGGGGACAACTATGGCTACACCTTC

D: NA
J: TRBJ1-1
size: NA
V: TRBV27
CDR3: CASSLSGGGTEAFF
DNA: TGTGCCAGCAGTTTATCAGGGGGGGGCACTGAAGCTTTCTTT

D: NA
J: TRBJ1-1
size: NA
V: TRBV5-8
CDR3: CASSLGVYRGTEAFF
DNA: TGTGCCAGCAGCTTGGGTGTATACCGGGGCACTGAAGCTTTCTTT

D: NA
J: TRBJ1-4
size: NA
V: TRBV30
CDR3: CAWSWAKEKLFF
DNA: TGTGCCTGGAGTTGGGCTAAGGAAAAACTGTTTTTT

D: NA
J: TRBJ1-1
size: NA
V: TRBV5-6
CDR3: CASSLDAGMNTEAFF
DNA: TGTGCCAGCAGCTTGGATGCGGGGATGAACACTGAAGCTTTCTTT

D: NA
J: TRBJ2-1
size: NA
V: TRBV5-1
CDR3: CASSFSAGAEQFF
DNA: TGCGCCAGCAGCTTCAGCGCGGGTGCTGAGCAGTTCTTC

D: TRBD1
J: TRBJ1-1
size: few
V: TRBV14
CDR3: CASSRWTGDTEAFF
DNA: TGTGCCAGCAGCCGATGGACAGGGGACACTGAAGCTTTCTTT

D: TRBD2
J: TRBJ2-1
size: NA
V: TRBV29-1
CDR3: CSVARASGRASEQFF
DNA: TGCAGCGTTGCCCGGGCAAGCGGGAGGGCTAGTGAGCAGTTCTTC

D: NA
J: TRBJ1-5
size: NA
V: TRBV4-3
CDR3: CASSQDWNNQPQHF
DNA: TGCGCCAGCAGCCAAGATTGGAACAATCAGCCCCAGCATTTT

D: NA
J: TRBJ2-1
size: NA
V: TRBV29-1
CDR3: CSVQVEENEQFF
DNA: TGCAGCGTACAGGTGGAGGAGAATGAGCAGTTCTTC

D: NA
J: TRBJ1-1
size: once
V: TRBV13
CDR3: CASSLGQEAAFF
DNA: TGTGCCAGCAGCTTAGGGCAGGAGGCCGCTTTCTTT

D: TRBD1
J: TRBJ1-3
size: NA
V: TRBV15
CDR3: CATSDSSGTVSGNTIYF
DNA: TGTGCCACCAGCGACTCAAGCGGGACAGTGTCTGGAAACACCATATATTTT

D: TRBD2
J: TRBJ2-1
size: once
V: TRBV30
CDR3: CAWMTSGRAYNEQFF
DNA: TGTGCCTGGATGACTAGCGGGAGGGCCTACAATGAGCAGTTCTTC

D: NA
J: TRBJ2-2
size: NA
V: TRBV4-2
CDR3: CASSLGRAGTNTGELFF
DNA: TGTGCCAGCAGCCTGGGTCGGGCAGGGACTAACACCGGGGAGCTGTTTTTT

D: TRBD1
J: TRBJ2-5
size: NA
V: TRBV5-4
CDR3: CASSFPTGKQETQYF
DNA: TGTGCCAGCAGCTTCCCGACAGGGAAACAAGAGACCCAGTACTTC

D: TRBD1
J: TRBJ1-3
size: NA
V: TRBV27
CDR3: CASSSGTGGNSGNTIYF
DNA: TGTGCCAGCAGTTCCGGGACAGGCGGGAACTCTGGAAACACCATATATTTT

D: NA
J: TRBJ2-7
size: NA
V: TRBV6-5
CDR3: CASSSLYEQYF
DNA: TGTGCCAGCAGTTCCCTGTACGAGCAGTACTTC

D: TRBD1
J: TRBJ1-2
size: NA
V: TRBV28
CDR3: CASKGGVRYTF
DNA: TGTGCCAGCAAAGGGGGCGTTCGCTACACCTTC

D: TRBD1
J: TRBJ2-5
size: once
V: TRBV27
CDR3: CASRLTGGAREETQYF
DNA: TGTGCCAGCAGACTCACAGGGGGTGCGAGAGAAGAGACCCAGTACTTC

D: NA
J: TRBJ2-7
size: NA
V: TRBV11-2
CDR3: CASSLRTEDPYEQYF
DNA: TGTGCCAGCAGCTTACGGACAGAAGACCCATACGAGCAGTACTTC

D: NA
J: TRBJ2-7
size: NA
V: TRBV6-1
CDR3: CASSEAVTTGYEQYF
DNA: TGTGCCAGCAGTGAAGCGGTTACAACAGGCTACGAGCAGTACTTC

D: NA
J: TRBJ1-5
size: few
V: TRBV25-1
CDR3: CASSEHGARKPQHF
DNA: TGTGCCAGCAGTGAACATGGGGCACGAAAGCCCCAGCATTTT

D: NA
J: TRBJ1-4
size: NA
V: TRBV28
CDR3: CASSFSGATNEKLFF
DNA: TGTGCCAGCAGTTTTAGTGGAGCAACTAATGAAAAACTGTTTTTT

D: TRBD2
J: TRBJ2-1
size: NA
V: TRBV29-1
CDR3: CSAGSGTQRGNEQFF
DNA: TGCAGCGCTGGCTCCGGGACTCAGCGGGGCAATGAGCAGTTCTTC

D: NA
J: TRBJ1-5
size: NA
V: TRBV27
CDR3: CASNPDSQGNQPQHF
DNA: TGTGCCAGCAACCCCGATTCTCAGGGAAATCAGCCCCAGCATTTT

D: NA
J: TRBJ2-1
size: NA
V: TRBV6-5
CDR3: CASSLDSSSYNEQFF
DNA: TGTGCCAGCAGTTTGGACAGCAGCTCCTACAATGAGCAGTTCTTC

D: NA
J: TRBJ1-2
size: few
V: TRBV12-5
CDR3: CASGAGQDYTF
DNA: TGTGCTAGTGGAGCCGGCCAAGACTACACCTTC

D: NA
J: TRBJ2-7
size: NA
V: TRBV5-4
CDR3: CASSSGTEKYEQYF
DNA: TGTGCCAGCAGCTCCGGGACGGAAAAATACGAGCAGTACTTC

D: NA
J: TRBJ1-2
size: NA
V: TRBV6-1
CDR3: CASVYRLANYGYTF
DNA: TGTGCCAGCGTCTACAGGTTAGCTAACTATGGCTACACCTTC

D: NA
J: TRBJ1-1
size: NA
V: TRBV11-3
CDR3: CASSSTRNTEAFF
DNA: TGTGCCAGCAGCTCCACACGGAACACTGAAGCTTTCTTT

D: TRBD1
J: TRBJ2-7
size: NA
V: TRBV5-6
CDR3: CASSLGQGPYEQYF
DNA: TGTGCCAGCAGCTTAGGACAGGGACCCTACGAGCAGTACTTC

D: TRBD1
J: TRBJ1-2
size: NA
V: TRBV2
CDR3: CASRSGQGDGYTF
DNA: TGTGCCAGCAGGAGCGGACAGGGTGATGGCTACACCTTC

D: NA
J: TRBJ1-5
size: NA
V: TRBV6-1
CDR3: CASSEGPYSNQPQHF
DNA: TGTGCCAGCAGTGAAGGGCCTTATAGCAATCAGCCCCAGCATTTT

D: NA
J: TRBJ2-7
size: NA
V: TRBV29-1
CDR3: CSATRGYEQYF
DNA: TGCAGCGCAACTAGGGGGTACGAGCAGTACTTC

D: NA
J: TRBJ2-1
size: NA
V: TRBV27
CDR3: CASSFSTWSEQFF
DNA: TGTGCCAGCAGTTTCTCCACTTGGAGTGAGCAGTTCTTC

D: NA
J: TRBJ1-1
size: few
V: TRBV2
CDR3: CASSENRVTMNTEAFF
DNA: TGTGCCAGCAGTGAAAATAGGGTAACCATGAACACTGAAGCTTTCTTT

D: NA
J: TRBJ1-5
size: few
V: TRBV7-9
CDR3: CASSLQNQPQHF
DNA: TGTGCCAGCAGCCTCCAGAATCAGCCCCAGCATTTT